One T cell receptor (beta chain) is described in this entry. Its antigen specificity is not known. Per-base qualities were not stored, and no clone one base away is much larger. Looking up the germline V gene yields CDR1 MNHEY and CDR2 SVGAGI. Including the terminal cysteine and phenylalanine, the CDR3 comprises 13 residues. Of all the DNA, just the CDR3 is kept, 39 bases in frame from base 1. Trimming costs V 6 bases and J 7 bases, and their ends lie 15 bases apart. TCRbeta CDR3 regions were amplified from genomic DNA by means of the immunoSEQ Assay, a bias-controlled multiplex PCR. The authors processed their data as follows. Within the assay, amplification of reference gene primers was used to estimate how many nucleated cells each sample contained. To quantify the absolute abundance of each unique TCRbeta CDR3 rearrangement, sequence reads were collapsed and filtered. Productive Simpson clonality was computed per sample as the square root of Simpson's diversity index over productive rearrangements. In TCRdb, the immuneACCESS table is reduced to in-frame sequences with V and J assigned. These tables do not hold every clone; where another copy was compared, an unresolved V gene accounts for under half, and the others remain unexplained. V and J calls and clone size follow that table, whereas D and trimming were derived from the DNA. This sample lists just under 150,000 clones; approximately 89% were detected once. The leading ten clones occupy around 1.6% of the sample.

These data are taken from a study of blood T cell repertoires in COVID-19 (dated by TCRdb to between 2020 and 2021). About the study as a whole: Collaborator samples came from the United States, Italy and Spain and covered acute and convalescent phases of COVID-19. The prospective study material was composed of cDNA or gDNA derived from T cells, B-cell-depleted T cells, or PBMCs. Subjects who had been exposed to COVID-19, were actively infected with it, or had recovered from it provided the deeply sampled blood TCRbeta repertoires that made up the dataset. The repertoires were released in a freely available public database meant as a resource for research on the immune response to SARS-CoV-2. Samples came from the ongoing ImmuneRACE study (first 160 participants) plus 1,254 subjects from 6 global collaborators. Sample metadata almost always included a de-identified subject ID, COVID-19 status, age in years and sex. Where available, HLA class I and class II types were taken from metadata supplied by the sample provider and were not determined by assay-based typing.

Overall study outcomes, separate from this receptor: How much clinical and demographic metadata was included differed by source and by participant, and the metadata was provided uncurated.

Whole blood was collected in K2EDTA tubes by collaborating institutions according to the institutions' own protocols. Collaborator samples were shipped for TCRbeta analysis as frozen whole blood, isolated PBMCs, or DNA extracted from either sample type. The chain uses TRBV6-5 and TRBJ1-1; TRBD1 might be the D gene, on 6 matching bases. This clonotype originated in a human donor in a cohort sampled during active COVID-19. The source material was peripheral blood. The nucleotide sequence reads as follows: TGTGCCAGCAGAACTACAGGGCGAGGTGAAGCTTTCTTT. Protein translation: CASRTTGRGEAFF.